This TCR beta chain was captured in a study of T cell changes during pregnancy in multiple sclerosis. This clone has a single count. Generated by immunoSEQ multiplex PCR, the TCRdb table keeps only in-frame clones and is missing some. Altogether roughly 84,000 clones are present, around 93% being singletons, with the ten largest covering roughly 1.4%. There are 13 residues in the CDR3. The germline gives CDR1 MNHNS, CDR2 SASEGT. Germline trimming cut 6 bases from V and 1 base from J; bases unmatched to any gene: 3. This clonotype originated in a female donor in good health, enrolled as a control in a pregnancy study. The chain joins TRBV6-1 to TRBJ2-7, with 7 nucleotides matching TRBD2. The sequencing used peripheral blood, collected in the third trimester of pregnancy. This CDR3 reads CASRGTTSYEQYF. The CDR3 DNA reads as TGTGCCAGCAGGGGGACTACTTCCTACGAGCAGTACTTC.